Following are 10 T cell receptor beta chains from one sample sequenced in a study of T cell repertoires in cytomegalovirus infection. TCRdb re-derived calls from the reads in MiXCR, one entry per CDR3 protein. The repertoire holds some 800,000 distinct CDR3 sequences, with roughly 28% as singletons. These TCRs' antigens remain unknown. The sample consisted of cultured CD8+ T cells from PBMCs, taken from culture after CMV antigen stimulation. These receptors were obtained from a human donor in good health (CMV status not recorded). Some clones in this sample may be carry-over from other donors' samples.

This clonotype was found a few times. J is TRBJ2-1 and V is TRBV6-1; 13 bases fit TRBD2. The junction had 4 bases not matched to a gene; V was cut back by 3 bases and J by 5 bases. The CDR3 consists of 16 residues. Germline CDR1 is MNHNS and CDR2 is SASEGT. The CDR3 reads CASSDPGTSGDNEQFF. CDR3 coding DNA: TGTGCCAGCAGTGACCCCGGGACTAGCGGGGACAATGAGCAGTTCTTC.

The rearrangement uses TRBV7-6 and TRBJ2-3; no clear D gene. Germline values: CDR1 SGHVS, CDR2 FNYEAQ. CDR3 size: 14 residues. The ends were cut back, 1 base at V and 8 bases at J, with 13 bases in the middle. The CDR3 protein is CASSLGNGRTTQYF. CDR3 sequence (DNA): TGTGCCAGCAGCTTAGGCAACGGTCGGACTACGCAGTATTTT.

This chain connects TRBV7-3 to TRBJ2-1, with TRBD2 matching 9 bases. CDR3 size: 14 residues. The germline V gene has CDR1 SGHTA and CDR2 FQGTGA. The J segment lost 9 bases and the V segment lost 5 bases, leaving 8 bases of the junction unmatched. The chain's CDR3 is CASSGGGGALEQFF. Here the CDR3 DNA reads TGTGCCAGCAGCGGGGGCGGGGGGGCCCTTGAGCAGTTCTTC.

V is TRBV18 and J is TRBJ2-5; D perhaps matches TRBD1 (6 bases). This CDR3 is built from 15 residues. V lost 0 bases, J lost 1 base, and 9 bases lay in between. Germline lookup yields CDR1 KGHSH and CDR2 LQKENI. The CDR3 loop reads CASSPPRTAQETQYF. The CDR3 region has the DNA TGTGCCAGCTCACCACCAAGGACAGCCCAAGAGACCCAGTACTTC.

V usage is TRBV29-1 and J usage is TRBJ1-2; tentative D call: TRBD1 (5 bases). The CDR3 is made up of 13 amino acids. Trimming left V 1 base short and J 3 bases short, with 9 bases between. Germline CDR1 is SQVTM and CDR2 is ANQGSEA. The DNA for the CDR3 is TGCAGCGTTGAAGTTATAGGGGACTATGGCTACACCTTC. Its protein product is CSVEVIGDYGYTF.

A few counts support this clonotype. The chain carries TRBV10-3 and TRBJ2-3; TRBD1 aligns across 7 bases. The V segment lost 9 bases and the J segment 0 bases; nucleotides outside the gene matches: 9. In germline, CDR1 is ENHRY, CDR2 SYGVKD. CDR3 length: 15 amino acids. The CDR3 nucleotides read TGTGCCATTAGAGAGAGGACAGGAAGCACAGATACGCAGTATTTT. This codes for CAIRERTGSTDTQYF.

This clonotype was observed a handful of times. This chain joins TRBV7-9 and TRBJ2-2; no clear D. Trimming shortened V by 4 bases and J by 4 bases, and 19 bases separated the two germline ends. CDR1 is SEHNR and CDR2 is FQNEAQ in the germline V gene (reference sequence). This CDR3 is built from 17 residues. The CDR3 region is CASSSPLVLATTGELFF. In DNA, the CDR3 is TGTGCCAGCAGCTCCCCCCTGGTTCTGGCCACCACCGGGGAGCTGTTTTTT.

This chain connects TRBV19 to TRBJ1-2; D is undetermined. Trimming removed 4 bases at V and 7 bases at J, with 19 bases between. CDR3 length: 15 residues. Germline CDR1 and CDR2: LNHDA and SQIVND (reference sequence). DNA for the CDR3: TGTGCCAGTAGTACGTGGACGGATGATTCGGTTGGCTACACCTTC. It is translated as CASSTWTDDSVGYTF.

The chain carries TRBV5-4 and TRBJ1-2; no reliable D call. There are 15 residues in the CDR3. CDR1 is SGHNT and CDR2 is YYREEE in the germline V gene (reference sequence). The V end lost 4 bases, the J end lost 2 bases, and 15 bases lay between the germline ends. The CDR3 DNA reads as TGTGCCAGCAGCCGGCTTGAAGCCCCCAACTATGGCTACACCTTC. As protein: CASSRLEAPNYGYTF.

In this sample, this clonotype turned up once. Compared with germline, one end of the junction differs, possibly owing to a read error. The chain carries TRBV25-1 and TRBJ1-3, with 11 bases fitting TRBD1. Germline V gives CDR1 MGHDK, CDR2 SYGVNS. CDR3 size: 15 residues. The CDR3 DNA sequence: TGTCCCAGCAGTGGACAGGGGGCAACAGGAAACACCATATATTTT. Its translation: CPSSGQGATGNTIYF. Based on the CDR3 plus reference TRBV25-1 and TRBJ1-3, the full variable domain is EADIYQTPRYLVIGTGKKITLECSQTMGHDKMYWYQQDPGMELHLIHYSYGVNSTEKGDLSSESTVSRIRTEHFPLTLESARPSHTSQYLCPSSGQGATGNTIYFGEGSWLTVV.